This record looks at one T cell receptor beta chain sequence and its context. The CDR3 loop spans 16 amino acids. Trimming took 2 bases from V and 6 from J; bases not matched to a gene: 7. Germline assignment: CDR1 LGHDT and CDR2 YNNKEL (reference sequence). This sample was taken from a study of blood T cell repertoires in COVID-19. Measured with immunoSEQ multiplex PCR; TCRdb has only the in-frame clones, and not every one. Of over 30,000 clones listed, almost 90% are singletons. The sequencing input was peripheral blood. V gene TRBV3-1 (or the pseudogene TRBV3-2) combines with J gene TRBJ2-7; 13 positions match TRBD2. This receptor was obtained from a human donor with active COVID-19. The donor label of this sample is uncertain. CDR3 sequence (DNA): TGTGCCAGCAGCCAATCCCTGAGACTAGCGGGGGGCGAGCAGTACTTC. This codes for CASSQSLRLAGGEQYF.